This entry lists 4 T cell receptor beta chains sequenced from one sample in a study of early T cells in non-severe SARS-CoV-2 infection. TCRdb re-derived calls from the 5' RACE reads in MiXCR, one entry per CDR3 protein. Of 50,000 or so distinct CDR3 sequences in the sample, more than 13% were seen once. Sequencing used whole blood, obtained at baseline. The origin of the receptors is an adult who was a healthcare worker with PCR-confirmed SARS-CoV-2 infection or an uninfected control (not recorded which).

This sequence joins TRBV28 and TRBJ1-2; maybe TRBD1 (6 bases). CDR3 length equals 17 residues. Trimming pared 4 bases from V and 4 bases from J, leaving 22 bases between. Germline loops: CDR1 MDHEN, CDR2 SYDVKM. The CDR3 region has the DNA TGTGCCAGCAGTTCGCCTTCACAGGGCGCGCATGGCTATGGCTACACCTTC. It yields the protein CASSSPSQGAHGYGYTF.

CDR3 sequence: CASSDGTSGVEDTQYF. The CDR3 nucleotides are TGTGCCAGCAGTGACGGGACTAGCGGAGTGGAAGATACGCAGTATTTT. The chain employs TRBV6-2 or TRBV6-3 and TRBJ2-3; the match to TRBD2 covers 11 bases. Germline CDR1 MNHEY, CDR2 SVGEGT. Unmatched junction bases numbered 9, after V lost 5 bases and J lost 5 bases. This CDR3 has 16 amino acids.

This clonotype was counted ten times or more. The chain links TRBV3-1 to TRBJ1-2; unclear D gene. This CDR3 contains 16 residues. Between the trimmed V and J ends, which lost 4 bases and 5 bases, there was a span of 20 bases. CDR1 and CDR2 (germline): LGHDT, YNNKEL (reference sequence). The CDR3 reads CASSPSLGKGGYGYTF. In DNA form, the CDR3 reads TGTGCCAGCAGCCCAAGTTTAGGGAAGGGAGGATATGGCTACACCTTC.

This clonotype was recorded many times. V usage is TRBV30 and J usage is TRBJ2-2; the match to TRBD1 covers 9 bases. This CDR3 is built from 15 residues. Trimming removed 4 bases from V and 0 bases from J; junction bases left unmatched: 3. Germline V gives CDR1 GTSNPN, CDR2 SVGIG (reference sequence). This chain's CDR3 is CAWMDRGANTGELFF. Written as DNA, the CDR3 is TGTGCCTGGATGGACAGGGGCGCGAACACCGGGGAGCTGTTTTTT.